The rows below give T cell receptor beta chains drawn from one sample of a study of response to subunit inactivated influenza vaccine. TCRdb re-called the RT-PCR reads with MiXCR, one entry per CDR3 protein. The sample contains approximately 230,000 distinct CDR3 sequences, 9% to 15% of which appear only once. The sample in question was non-naive T cells sorted from PBMCs, obtained around 14 days before vaccination. The receptors derive from a man aged 45-65 years who received an inactivated influenza vaccine. Each CDR3 is given with its conserved first and last residue. A D gene is named only where the DNA matches it firmly. The listing skips clone size in some rows; elsewhere it reads once, few, many or a size class.

size	J	D	length	V	CDR3	DNA
few	TRBJ2-7	NA	16	TRBV2	CASRDPLKRYSYEQYF	TGTGCCAGCAGAGACCCCTTGAAGCGATACTCCTACGAGCAGTACTTC
few	TRBJ2-7	NA	13	TRBV12-3/TRBV12-4	CASSSHQSYEQYF	TGTGCCAGCAGTTCGCACCAATCCTACGAGCAGTACTTC
few	TRBJ1-1	NA	14	TRBV7-2	CASSFPAPNTEAFF	TGTGCCAGCAGCTTTCCCGCACCAAACACTGAAGCTTTCTTT
many	TRBJ2-2	NA	17	TRBV10-3	CAIRTPLGGVNTGELFF	TGTGCCATCAGGACCCCTCTGGGCGGGGTCAATACCGGGGAGCTGTTTTTT
few	TRBJ2-1	NA	15	TRBV24-1	CATSDPGPRGNEQFF	TGTGCCACCAGTGACCCAGGCCCCAGGGGCAATGAGCAGTTCTTC
few	TRBJ2-3	TRBD2	20	TRBV27	CASSFLSGLAGGRGTDTQYF	TGTGCCAGCAGTTTTCTTTCGGGACTAGCGGGGGGGCGGGGCACAGATACGCAGTATTTT
many	TRBJ2-7	NA	13	TRBV7-2	CASSYDRTYEQYF	TGTGCCAGCAGCTACGACAGGACCTACGAGCAGTACTTC
many	TRBJ2-7	NA	14	TRBV5-1	CASSYRDATYEQYF	TGCGCCAGCAGCTACCGGGACGCTACCTACGAGCAGTACTTC
many	TRBJ2-1	TRBD2	15	TRBV11-2	CASRKPGGRGNEQFF	TGTGCCAGCAGGAAGCCGGGGGGGCGAGGAAATGAGCAGTTCTTC
NA	TRBJ2-1	TRBD1	17	TRBV6-2/TRBV6-3	CASSYRIPGQFGNEQFF	TGTGCCAGCAGTTACCGTATACCGGGACAGTTTGGTAATGAGCAGTTCTTC
NA	TRBJ2-7	NA	14	TRBV7-2	CASSVVSGFYEQYF	TGTGCCAGCAGCGTGGTTTCTGGGTTCTACGAGCAGTACTTC
few	TRBJ2-1	TRBD1	15	TRBV5-1	CASSPQGASYNEQFF	TGCGCCAGCAGCCCCCAGGGGGCATCCTACAATGAGCAGTTCTTC
few	TRBJ2-7	NA	14	TRBV20-1	CSASTPGQPYEQYF	TGCAGTGCTAGTACCCCGGGGCAGCCCTACGAGCAGTACTTC
few	TRBJ1-2	NA	14	TRBV7-3	CASSYRGGDYGYTF	TGTGCCAGCAGCTACCGGGGAGGAGACTATGGCTACACCTTC
few	TRBJ1-1	NA	14	TRBV10-3	CAISESSKGTEAFF	TGTGCCATCAGTGAGTCGTCGAAGGGGACTGAAGCTTTCTTT
many	TRBJ2-1	NA	13	TRBV7-3	CASSSGGQDEQFF	TGTGCCAGCAGCTCAGGAGGACAAGATGAGCAGTTCTTC
NA	TRBJ2-1	NA	17	TRBV20-1	CCAREPGGKFYYNEQFF	TGCTGCGCTAGAGAGCCAGGCGGAAAATTTTACTACAATGAGCAGTTCTTC
few	TRBJ2-5	NA	14	TRBV11-2	CASSLDTGPETQYF	TGTGCCAGCAGCTTAGATACAGGGCCAGAGACCCAGTACTTC
NA	TRBJ1-2	NA	14	TRBV5-1	CASRSQGANYGYTF	TGCGCCAGCAGGTCACAGGGAGCGAACTATGGCTACACCTTC
NA	TRBJ2-1	NA	14	TRBV20-1	CSAPASGPKNEQFF	TGCAGTGCCCCCGCCAGCGGGCCAAAGAATGAGCAGTTCTTC
many	TRBJ1-6	NA	14	TRBV7-9	CASSLGNYNSPLHF	TGTGCCAGCAGCTTGGGCAACTATAATTCACCCCTCCACTTT
few	TRBJ2-2	NA	19	TRBV3-1	CASSHKKRVFRGATGELFF	TGTGCCAGCAGCCACAAGAAACGCGTGTTCAGGGGGGCCACCGGGGAGCTGTTTTTT
NA	TRBJ2-7	TRBD2	13	TRBV6-2/TRBV6-3	CASTGSGRGEQYF	TGTGCCAGCACGGGTAGCGGGAGAGGCGAGCAGTACTTC
few	TRBJ2-5	TRBD1	13	TRBV3-1	CASSQGTGETQYF	TGTGCCAGCAGCCAAGGGACAGGGGAGACCCAGTACTTC
many	TRBJ2-2	TRBD1	11	TRBV29-1	CSVRGHGELFF	TGCAGCGTAAGGGGGCACGGGGAGCTGTTTTTT
NA	TRBJ1-5	NA	16	TRBV11-2	CASSLDGWATNQPQHF	TGTGCCAGCAGCTTAGATGGCTGGGCTACTAATCAGCCCCAGCATTTT
few	TRBJ2-5	TRBD1	14	TRBV5-1	CASSEPGQGETQYF	TGCGCCAGCAGCGAACCGGGACAGGGAGAGACCCAGTACTTC